This record concerns one T cell receptor (beta chain) sequence. Its antigen remains unknown. The data originate from a study of T-cell memory formation after mild COVID-19. On the study more broadly: The two donors had largely donor-specific TCR clusters.

Regarding the study as a whole: Memory cells collected pre-infection included some clones that later responded, suggesting cross-reactive memory joined.

In TCRdb, the 5' RACE reads were re-called with MiXCR into one record per CDR3 protein. The sample includes approximately 480,000 distinct CDR3 sequences, roughly 18% seen only once; the top ten take about 12%. Trimming at V came to 3 bases and at J to 4 bases, leaving 8 bases not matched to a gene. This CDR3 is 17 amino acids long. Per the germline V gene, CDR1 is SGHTA and CDR2 is FQGTGA. This TCR was sampled from an adult woman who had mild COVID-19 (a few samples of this study predate the infection). Cell type and time point are not known. V usage is TRBV7-3 and J usage is TRBJ2-2, with TRBD1 identical over 10 bases. Sequences were obtained from PBMCs or a T cell subset sorted from them (not recorded which). The CDR3 DNA reads as TGTGCCAGCAGCTTGATTAGGAGGGACAGGGGCACCGGGGAGCTGTTTTTT. This sequence encodes CASSLIRRDRGTGELFF.